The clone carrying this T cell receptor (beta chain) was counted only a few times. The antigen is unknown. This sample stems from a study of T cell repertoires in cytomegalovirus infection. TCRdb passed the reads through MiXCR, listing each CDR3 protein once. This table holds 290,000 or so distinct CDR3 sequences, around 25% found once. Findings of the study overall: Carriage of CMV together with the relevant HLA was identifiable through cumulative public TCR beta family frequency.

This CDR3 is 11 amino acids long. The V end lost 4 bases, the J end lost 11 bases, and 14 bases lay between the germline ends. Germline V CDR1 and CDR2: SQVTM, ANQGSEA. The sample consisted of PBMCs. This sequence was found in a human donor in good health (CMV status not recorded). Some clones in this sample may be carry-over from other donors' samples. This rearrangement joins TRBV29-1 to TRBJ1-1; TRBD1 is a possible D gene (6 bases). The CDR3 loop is CSVGAGAEAFF. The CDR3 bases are TGCAGCGTTGGGGCGGGGGCAGAGGCTTTCTTT. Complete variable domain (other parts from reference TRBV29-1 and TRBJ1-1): SAVISQKPSRDICQRGTSLTIQCQVDSQVTMMFWYRQQPGQSLTLIATANQGSEATYESGFVIDKFPISRPNLTFSTLTVSNMSPEDSSIYLCSVGAGAEAFFGQGTRLTVV.